The text below deals with one T cell receptor beta chain. This clonotype was counted at least ten times. What this receptor recognizes is not known. The input lacks base qualities; no much larger clone sits a single base away. The data were obtained in a study of low-dose radiotherapy and immunotherapy resistance in tumors (dated by TCRdb to 2022 to 2024). Background on the whole study: In Cohort 1, each fraction delivered 0.5 Gy every 2 weeks, and the prescribed total PTV dose was 6.5 Gy. Eight patients were included in the translational analysis, namely three from the first dose cohort plus the first five from the second dose cohort. Every two weeks, patients got intravenous cyclophosphamide at 200 mg/m2, given one day ahead of each radiation and immunotherapy administration. Trial participants were not randomized into treatment groups. For Cohort 2, the dose was 1 Gy per fraction given every two weeks, adding up to 13 Gy in total across 26 weeks. Aspirin 300 mg was taken orally once daily by patients for four cycles, starting on cycle 1 day 1. Patients were given nivolumab as a 240 mg flat dose every two weeks and ipilimumab at 1 mg/kg every six weeks, with both drugs delivered intravenously.

The label giving this sample's time point can be read as: after trial treatment. The treatment or condition label on this specimen signifies: LDRT plus nivolumab, ipilimumab, low-dose cyclophosphamide and aspirin (RACIN trial). Donors were enrolled in RACIN, a single-arm phase I dose-escalation trial in which nivolumab, ipilimumab, aspirin, low-dose cyclophosphamide and low-dose radiotherapy were combined. To be eligible, a patient needed to have an advanced solid tumor that was TIL-negative. Instrument on record: Illumina HiSeq 2500. First-strand cDNA was synthesized with Superscript III and a set of TRAV- and TRBV-specific primers, covering both TCRalpha and TCRbeta chains. TCRs were amplified with Phusion for around 19 PCR cycles, with a constant-region primer paired with the adapter attached to the V primers. Isolated mRNA was amplified with the MessageAmp II aRNA Amplification Kit, using a roughly 17-hour in vitro transcription at 37°C. The Dynabeads mRNA DIRECT Purification Kit was used to isolate the mRNA for TCR sequencing. Indexed Illumina adapters were added in a second 25-cycle Phusion PCR, and the resulting products were purified with AMPure XP beads. Per the source publication's procedure: Using custom Perl scripts, TCR sequences encoding the same protein were pooled, out-of-frame sequences were removed, and the abundance of each clonotype was computed. Any TCR sequence backed by just one read was left out of the analysis. The metrics used to describe the repertoires included Shannon entropy, Gini index, clonality, richness, and the frequency of TCRs shared between repertoires. TCRdb reprocessing: public reads trimmed at Q25 with fastp, clones called with MiXCR, in-frame beta chains kept. Every distinct CDR3 protein forms one entry, paired with its most common genes and DNA. The V and J calls here are based on TCRdb, not the publication. The sample table records 100,000 or so distinct CDR3 sequences; roughly 20% of these occur just once. The ten largest account for roughly 4% of the sample.

The germline V gene supplies CDR1 KGHSH and CDR2 LQKENI. V has 0 bases trimmed and J has 4 bases trimmed; junction bases matching no gene number 7. The CDR3 starts with the cysteine, ends with the phenylalanine, and has 17 residues. Of the read, only the CDR3 DNA is kept; its 51 bases are in frame from base 1. The TCR originated in a male donor with prostate cancer. The source material was PBMCs, sampled after low-dose radiotherapy plus immunotherapy. The V and J genes are TRBV18 and TRBJ2-3, with TRBD2 matching 10 junction bases. The CDR3 sequence is CASSPPASGGAADTQYF. The DNA sequence follows: TGTGCCAGCTCACCACCAGCCAGCGGGGGGGCGGCAGATACGCAGTATTTT. With all but the CDR3 taken from the reference TRBV18 and TRBJ2-3 genes, the full variable domain is: NAGVMQNPRHLVRRRGQEARLRCSPMKGHSHVYWYRQLPEEGLKFMVYLQKENIIDESGMPKERFSAEFPKEGPSILRIQQVVRGDSAAYFCASSPPASGGAADTQYFGPGTRLTVL.